The 32 T cell receptor beta chains below come from one sample, sequenced in a study of T-cell memory formation after mild COVID-19. TCRdb re-derived calls from the 5' RACE reads in MiXCR, one entry per CDR3 protein. The sample lists a few hundred thousand distinct CDR3 sequences; roughly a tenth were seen once. Input material: PBMCs or a T cell subset sorted from them (not recorded which). Receptors originate from a man aged 18-30 years who had mild COVID-19 (a few samples of this study predate the infection). Cell type and time point are not known.

This clonotype has just a few counts. The chain carries TRBV19 and TRBJ1-1, with TRBD1 as a possible D gene (6 bases). Trimming took 2 bases from V and 5 from J, leaving 15 bases between them. Germline V gene sequence: CDR1 LNHDA, CDR2 SQIVND (reference sequence). The CDR3 covers 15 residues. The CDR3 nucleotides are TGTGCCAGTAGTATATTTTACAGGGTGGAAACTGAAGCTTTCTTT. Amino acid sequence: CASSIFYRVETEAFF. Full variable domain (rest looked up from reference TRBV19 and TRBJ1-1): DGGITQSPKYLFRKEGQNVTLSCEQNLNHDAMYWYRQDPGQGLRLIYYSQIVNDFQKGDIAEGYSVSREKKESFPLTVTSAQKNPTAFYLCASSIFYRVETEAFFGQGTRLTVV.

This clonotype has a handful of counts. The rearrangement joins TRBV7-3 to TRBJ1-3; possible D gene TRBD1, 5 bases. The germline V gene has CDR1 SGHTA and CDR2 FQGTGA. The CDR3 length is 13 residues. Trimming removed 10 bases from V and 2 bases from J, with 12 bases in between. The CDR3 loop is CANRTRTGNTIYF. The CDR3 DNA sequence: TGTGCCAACCGGACAAGAACTGGAAACACCATATATTTT. Full variable domain (missing parts from reference TRBV7-3 and TRBJ1-3): GAGVSQTPSNKVTEKGKYVELRCDPISGHTALYWYRQSLGQGPEFLIYFQGTGAADDSGLPNDRFFAVRPEGSVSTLKIQRTERGDSAVYLCANRTRTGNTIYFGEGSWLTVV.

In its sample, this clonotype was seen many times. V usage is TRBV15 and J usage is TRBJ2-7; D is ambiguous. This CDR3 is built from 14 residues. With 0 bases removed from V and 6 bases from J, the gap between germline ends came to 12 bases. CDR1 and CDR2 from the germline V gene are LNHNV and YYDKDF (reference sequence). CDR3 sequence: CATSRDFDGSEQYV. DNA for the CDR3: TGTGCCACCAGCAGAGATTTTGATGGTTCCGAGCAGTACGTC.

In its sample, this clonotype was seen many times. V usage is TRBV7-2 and J usage is TRBJ1-1; D not certain. Germline V lookup: CDR1 SGHTA, CDR2 FQGNSA. The CDR3 has 15 amino acids. V lost 5 bases, J lost 0 bases, and 13 bases lay in between. As DNA, the CDR3 is TGTGCCAGCAGCGAACACTCGGGGATGAACACTGAAGCTTTCTTT. Translating it yields CASSEHSGMNTEAFF.

This clonotype was recorded a few times. The chain carries TRBV5-6 and TRBJ2-5; 8 bases are shared with TRBD1. The CDR3 has 14 amino acids. Germline V gene data show CDR1 as SGHDT and CDR2 as YYEEEE. With 2 bases clipped from V and 4 bases from J, the junction kept 4 bases outside the gene matches. The CDR3 region is CASSFGQGPETQYF. The CDR3 nucleotides are TGTGCCAGCAGCTTCGGACAGGGACCAGAGACCCAGTACTTC.

In its sample, this clonotype was seen a few times. This chain uses TRBV25-1 with TRBJ2-5, with 11 bases fitting TRBD2. V shed 4 bases and J 2 bases; nucleotides not matched to a gene: 0. Per germline, CDR1 MGHDK and CDR2 SYGVNS. The CDR3 is 14 amino acids. CDR3 coding DNA: TGTGCCAGCAGTGGACTAGCGGGGCAAGAGACCCAGTACTTC. This gives the protein CASSGLAGQETQYF.

This clonotype was seen ten or more times. This chain connects TRBV7-2 to TRBJ1-6; 8 nucleotides agree with TRBD1. V trimming: 4 bases; J trimming: 5 bases; junction bases outside the gene matches: 4. Germline V CDR1 and CDR2: SGHTA, FQGNSA. This CDR3 is built from 15 residues. The chain's CDR3 is CASSWGQADNSPLHF. CDR3 in DNA: TGTGCCAGCAGCTGGGGACAGGCCGATAATTCACCCCTCCACTTT.

The CDR3 region has the DNA TGTGCCACCAGTGATTTCCTTCAGGGCGTCGAGGATGAGCAGTTCTTC. Protein product: CATSDFLQGVEDEQFF. V and J are TRBV24-1 and TRBJ2-1; D possibly corresponds to TRBD1 (5 bases). The germline CDR1 and CDR2 sequences are KGHDR and SFDVKD. This CDR3 contains 16 residues. Trimming stripped 1 base from V and 8 bases from J, with 17 bases between.

There are many counts of this clonotype. The CDR3 here is CASSLEPTNYGYTF. For the CDR3, the DNA is TGCGCCAGCAGCTTGGAACCGACCAACTATGGCTACACCTTC. This chain uses TRBV5-1 with TRBJ1-2; D unclear. This CDR3 contains 14 residues. The germline V gene has CDR1 SGHRS and CDR2 YFSETQ. With 0 bases removed from V and 2 bases from J, the gap between germline ends came to 8 bases. The full variable domain, completed using reference TRBV5-1 and TRBJ1-2, is KAGVTQTPRYLIKTRGQQVTLSCSPISGHRSVSWYQQTPGQGLQFLFEYFSETQRNKGNFPGRFSGRQFSNSRSEMNVSTLELGDSALYLCASSLEPTNYGYTFGSGTRLTVV.

The V and J genes are TRBV12-3 or TRBV12-4 and TRBJ1-6; perhaps TRBD1 as D (5 bases). Trimming stripped 2 bases from V and 8 bases from J, with 10 bases between. The CDR3 runs 14 residues. The CDR3 reads CASSLTPGDSPLHF. CDR3 nucleotides: TGTGCCAGCAGTTTAACCCCGGGGGATTCACCCCTCCACTTT.

This chain links TRBV27 with TRBJ2-5, with a weak D call TRBD2 (5 bases). Germline V lookup: CDR1 MNHEY, CDR2 SMNVEV (reference sequence). There are 11 residues in the CDR3. The ends were cut back, 6 bases at V and 5 bases at J, with 7 bases in the middle. CDR3 DNA sequence: TGTGCCAGCAGGAGGGTGGAGACCCAGTACTTC. This encodes CASRRVETQYF.

At least ten counts were recorded for this clonotype. This chain uses TRBV5-1 with TRBJ2-2, with D uncertain. V was cut by 2 bases and J by 4 bases, with 3 bases left in between. The germline V gene has CDR1 SGHRS and CDR2 YFSETQ. The length of the CDR3 is 12 residues. The CDR3, as DNA: TGCGCCAGCAGCTTAACCACCGGGGAGCTGTTTTTT. The encoded protein is CASSLTTGELFF.

The rearrangement links TRBV28 to TRBJ1-2; D is ambiguous. The germline V and J ends were trimmed by 2 bases and 1 base, with 5 bases remaining between them. The germline gives CDR1 MDHEN, CDR2 SYDVKM. CDR3 size: 13 residues. CDR3 in DNA: TGTGCCAGCAGTTTAGCACTTAACTATGGCTACACCTTC. Protein sequence: CASSLALNYGYTF.

This clonotype came up a few times. V and J are TRBV24-1 and TRBJ2-5, with 9 bases aligning to TRBD1. Germline trimming cut 3 bases from V and 5 bases from J; bases unmatched to any gene: 12. Germline CDR1 reads KGHDR; CDR2 reads SFDVKD. The CDR3 is made up of 17 amino acids. CDR3 loop: CATSDPGQGILEETQYF. The CDR3 DNA follows: TGTGCCACCAGTGATCCGGGACAGGGCATCCTGGAGGAGACCCAGTACTTC.

The chain combines TRBV21-1 with TRBJ1-1; the table's D call, TRBD1, has no DNA check behind it. TRBV21-1 corresponds to a pseudogene. CDR3 size: 16 residues. As DNA, the CDR3 is TGTGCCAGCAGCAGAGGGACAGGCATTTTGAACACTGAAGCTTTCTTT. It codes for CASSRGTGILNTEAFF.

The gene calls are TRBV30 and TRBJ1-2; 7 bases fit TRBD1. Germline V lookup: CDR1 GTSNPN, CDR2 SVGIG (reference sequence). V lost 2 bases to trimming and J lost 7 bases; unmatched junction nucleotides: 4. CDR3 size: 12 residues. The CDR3 nucleotides are TGTGCCTGGAGTCCGGGACAGCGTGGCTACACCTTC. Its translation: CAWSPGQRGYTF.

This clonotype has just a few counts. V usage is TRBV29-1 and J usage is TRBJ2-4; D ambiguous. Trimming removed 4 bases at V and 4 bases at J, with 8 bases between. The CDR3 is 12 amino acids. From germline, CDR1 is SQVTM and CDR2 ANQGSEA. CDR3 DNA: TGCAGCGTTGGGGCTCGTAAAAACATTCAGTACTTC. Translation: CSVGARKNIQYF.

The gene calls are TRBV20-1 and TRBJ1-6; no firm D call. Germline assignment: CDR1 DFQATT and CDR2 SNEGSKA (reference sequence). The CDR3 runs 12 residues. Trimming shortened V by 2 bases and J by 9 bases, and 8 bases separated the two germline ends. The CDR3 sequence is CSARSLGSPLHF. For the CDR3, the DNA is TGCAGTGCTAGATCGTTAGGTTCACCCCTCCACTTT.

Only a few counts were recorded for this clonotype. The chain combines TRBV12-3 or TRBV12-4 with TRBJ1-2; TRBD1 matches at 12 bases. V was pared by 9 bases and J by 8 bases, with 13 bases of the junction left unmatched. The CDR3 contains 15 residues. CDR3 sequence (DNA): TGTGCCAGTACCCGGGGGACAGGGGGCTCAGGCGGCTACACCTTC. Translated: CASTRGTGGSGGYTF.

Only a few counts were recorded for this clonotype. V is TRBV2 and J is TRBJ1-5; D not certain. Trimming cost V 9 bases and J 1 base, with 13 bases left between them. The CDR3 is 14 amino acids. CDR1 SNHLY and CDR2 FYNNEI come from the germline V gene. The CDR3 here is CASSVEFSNQPQHF. The CDR3 nucleotides read TGTGCCAGTTCTGTAGAATTCAGCAATCAGCCCCAGCATTTT.

This clonotype was picked up a small number of times. This chain connects TRBV11-2 to TRBJ2-4; D is perhaps TRBD1 (6 bases). Germline V gene lookup returns CDR1 SGHAT and CDR2 FQNNGV. The CDR3 is 13 amino acids. V shed 10 bases and J shed 1 base, with 11 bases lying between them. For the CDR3, the DNA is TGTGCCACCGCAGGGGCGGCCAAAAACATTCAGTACTTC. Protein sequence: CATAGAAKNIQYF.

Many counts were recorded for this clonotype. The chain couples TRBV3-1 to TRBJ2-7; no firm D call. Trimming cost V 1 base and J 5 bases, with 12 bases left between them. In germline, CDR1 is LGHDT, CDR2 YNNKEL (reference sequence). The CDR3 spans 14 residues. The DNA of the CDR3 is TGTGCCAGCAGCCAAGCTAGTAATTCCCACGAGCAGTACTTC. Amino acids: CASSQASNSHEQYF.

This clonotype was seen a handful of times. The gene calls are TRBV5-1 and TRBJ2-7; 9 positions agree with TRBD1. V dropped 0 bases and J dropped 7; count of bases not matched to a gene: 14. Germline V gene lookup returns CDR1 SGHRS and CDR2 YFSETQ. This CDR3 is 17 amino acids long. CDR3 nucleotides: TGCGCCAGCAGCTTGGGAGGCTCCGGGACAGGGTCTGGGGAGCAGTACTTC. It specifies CASSLGGSGTGSGEQYF.

The chain carries TRBV29-1 and TRBJ1-2, with D possibly matching TRBD1 (5 bases). V lost 5 bases and J lost 4, with 17 bases in between. Germline CDR1 is SQVTM and CDR2 is ANQGSEA. This CDR3 is 14 amino acids long. Written as DNA, the CDR3 is TGCAGCGTTTCGGTATCAGGGCGGAGCTATGGCTACACCTTC. Translated: CSVSVSGRSYGYTF.

This clonotype was recorded a few times. The rearrangement joins TRBV4-3 to TRBJ2-5, with D possibly called TRBD1 or TRBD2 (6 bases each). The V gene lost 0 bases and the J gene lost 1 base, with 15 bases spanning the gap. CDR1 and CDR2 from the germline V gene are LGHNA and YSLEER. The CDR3 consists of 17 residues. CDR3 in amino acids: CASSQELLGGFQETQYF. The CDR3 coding sequence is TGCGCCAGCAGCCAAGAATTGCTAGGGGGGTTCCAAGAGACCCAGTACTTC.

This clonotype occurred a few times. The V call is TRBV28, the J call TRBJ2-3; no clear D gene. Germline V gene sequence: CDR1 MDHEN, CDR2 SYDVKM. V dropped 1 base and J dropped 2 bases, with 4 bases sitting between them. The CDR3 has 13 amino acids. CDR3 coding DNA: TGTGCCAGCAGTTTATACGCCACAGATACGCAGTATTTT. Its translation is CASSLYATDTQYF.

This clonotype came up a few times. The chain is built from TRBV5-1 and TRBJ1-4, with a weak D call TRBD1 (6 bases). Germline CDR1 reads SGHRS; CDR2 reads YFSETQ. The length of the CDR3 is 14 residues. Deletions cut 1 base from V and 3 bases from J, with 7 bases between. The CDR3 DNA follows: TGCGCCAGCAGCTTGAAGGGGGCTAATGAAAAACTGTTTTTT. This gives the protein CASSLKGANEKLFF.

This clonotype was detected a few times. The rearrangement joins TRBV7-2 to TRBJ2-1; D tentatively fits TRBD1 or TRBD2 (5 bases each). The CDR3 loop spans 13 amino acids. Germline CDR1 SGHTA, CDR2 FQGNSA. Trimming stripped 1 base from V and 9 bases from J, with 10 bases between. This CDR3 is CASSLVGEAEQFF. The CDR3 bases are TGTGCCAGCAGCTTAGTGGGGGAAGCTGAGCAGTTCTTC.

In this sample, this clonotype turned up a few times. CDR3 protein: CASRFGRMAGYEQYF. The CDR3 nucleotides are TGTGCCAGCAGATTTGGGAGGATGGCAGGCTACGAGCAGTACTTC. The chain joins TRBV5-6 to TRBJ2-7, with D possibly matching TRBD2 (6 bases). The CDR3 runs 15 residues. Germline V lookup: CDR1 SGHDT, CDR2 YYEEEE. Trimming stripped 5 bases from V and 3 bases from J, with 18 bases between.

This clonotype occurred a few times. This chain links TRBV18 with TRBJ1-2; tentatively, D is TRBD1 (6 bases). The CDR3 sequence is 15 residues long. The ends were cut back, 2 bases at V and 4 bases at J, with 14 bases in the middle. Germline CDR1 KGHSH, CDR2 LQKENI. CDR3 sequence: CASSPDEQGRYGYTF. CDR3 nucleotides: TGTGCCAGCTCACCAGACGAACAGGGTCGCTATGGCTACACCTTC.

V gene TRBV6-2 or TRBV6-3 combines with J gene TRBJ2-7; perhaps D is TRBD1 or TRBD2 (5 bases each). V was trimmed by 7 bases and J by 0 bases, leaving 10 bases between them. CDR1 MNHEY and CDR2 SVGEGT come from the germline V gene. This CDR3 is built from 13 residues. The chain's CDR3 is CASISGTSYEQYV. The CDR3, as DNA: TGTGCCAGCATATCCGGGACCTCCTACGAGCAGTACGTC.

This clonotype was counted a few times. The conserved phenylalanine or tryptophan is not found at the CDR3 terminus, so this likely reflects a read error. The genes are TRBV9 and TRBJ1-6; TRBD1 matches at 7 bases. The CDR3 length is 14 residues. Germline-derived CDR1 and CDR2 are SGDLS and YYNGEE. The junction had 7 bases not matched to a gene; V was cut back by 7 bases and J by 6 bases. In DNA, the CDR3 is TGTGCCAGCGGAAAAGGGGGCAGTAATTCACCCCTCCACCTT. This sequence encodes CASGKGGSNSPLHL.